In its sample, the clone carrying this T cell receptor (beta chain) was seen once. The protocol was immunoSEQ multiplex PCR, while the TCRdb copy is restricted to in-frame clones and leaves out a portion. The table shows 70,000 to 95,000 clones, with 80% to 95% occurring only once. The record originates from a study of control samples from healthy donors and cancer patients. V was pared by 0 bases and J by 4 bases, with 8 bases of the junction left unmatched. Germline-derived CDR1 and CDR2 are SGHRS and YFSETQ. The CDR3 loop spans 17 amino acids. This sequence was found in a woman aged 40 to 50 with lung cancer. Specimen: PBMCs. The chain joins TRBV5-1 to TRBJ2-3; TRBD2 matches at 10 bases. CDR3 sequence reads: CASSLGASGGLADTQYF. The CDR3 nucleotides read TGCGCCAGCAGCTTGGGGGCTAGCGGGGGTCTCGCAGATACGCAGTATTTT.